The 19 T cell receptor beta chains below all came from one sample that was sequenced in a study of cytomegalovirus exposure and HLA in healthy donors (dated by TCRdb to 2016 to 2017). Receptor amplification or capture employed the immunoSEQ multiplex PCR assay. For the multiplex PCR, a mixture combining 60 forward primers for TCR Vbeta segments and 13 reverse primers for TCR Jbeta segments was used. TCRdb stores this immuneACCESS table with in-frame sequences only. Part of the clones is absent; in the studies checked, under half of the shortfall reflects unresolved V genes, and no reason is known for the rest. This sample comprises more than 60,000 clones, 78% of them detected only once. The ten biggest clones cover 8% to 10% of the sample. The sample taken for sequencing was PBMCs. These TCRs come from a woman aged 40 to 49 in good health and CMV-seropositive.

The rearrangement uses TRBV18 and TRBJ2-1, with D uncertain. CDR1 and CDR2 (germline): KGHSH, LQKENI. The CDR3 runs 13 residues. V lost 4 bases, J lost 4 bases, and 8 bases lay in between. The CDR3 region is CASSRSGYNEQFF. The CDR3 DNA reads as TGTGCCAGCTCACGTTCCGGGTACAATGAGCAGTTCTTC.

CDR3 in amino acids: CASSQGVASYEQYF. For the CDR3, the DNA is TGCGCCAGCAGCCAAGGGGTAGCCTCCTACGAGCAGTACTTC. The chain combines TRBV4-1 with TRBJ2-7; D gene unclear. Trimming stripped 1 base from V and 0 bases from J, with 7 bases between. Germline V gene sequence: CDR1 MGHRA, CDR2 YSYEKL. The CDR3 extends over 14 amino acids.

This clone was observed a single time. CDR3 DNA: TGTGCCAGTAGTGCCAGGGACAGGGTGGCACCCCTCCACTTT. It specifies CASSARDRVAPLHF. V and J are TRBV19 and TRBJ1-6; 9 nucleotides match TRBD1. The CDR3 totals 14 residues. CDR1 and CDR2 (germline): LNHDA, SQIVND (reference sequence). V dropped 5 bases and J dropped 11; count of bases not matched to a gene: 7. Based on the CDR3 plus reference TRBV19 and TRBJ1-6, the full variable domain is DGGITQSPKYLFRKEGQNVTLSCEQNLNHDAMYWYRQDPGQGLRLIYYSQIVNDFQKGDIAEGYSVSREKKESFPLTVTSAQKNPTAFYLCASSARDRVAPLHFGNGTRLTVT.

The chain combines TRBV7-6 with TRBJ2-5, with a weak D call TRBD2 (7 bases). The CDR3 sequence is 16 residues long. Germline V gene data show CDR1 as SGHVS and CDR2 as FNYEAQ. V was trimmed by 1 base and J by 4 bases, leaving 16 bases between them. The CDR3 is CASSLVRRGGPETQYF. In DNA, the CDR3 is TGTGCCAGCAGCTTAGTTCGAAGGGGGGGGCCAGAGACCCAGTACTTC.

This chain joins TRBV5-1 and TRBJ2-5; D is perhaps TRBD1 (6 bases). This CDR3 is built from 14 residues. V gave up 4 bases and J gave up 2 bases, with 12 bases separating them. Germline-derived CDR1 and CDR2 are SGHRS and YFSETQ. CDR3 residues: CASSPQGRQETQYF. The DNA of the CDR3 is TGCGCCAGCAGCCCACAGGGTAGACAAGAGACCCAGTACTTC.

The chain is built from TRBV9 and TRBJ1-5; D uncertain. Germline V gene sequence: CDR1 SGDLS, CDR2 YYNGEE. V lost 0 bases to trimming and J lost 5 bases, with 9 bases between them. This CDR3 has 14 residues. Here the CDR3 reads CASSVGPRDQPQHF. Written as DNA, the CDR3 is TGTGCCAGCAGCGTAGGGCCGCGGGATCAGCCCCAGCATTTT.

The V call is TRBV11-2, the J call TRBJ1-1; unclear D gene. Trimming removed 10 bases at V and 0 bases at J, with 18 bases between. Per the germline V gene, CDR1 is SGHAT and CDR2 is FQNNGV. The CDR3 has 15 residues. The CDR3 reads CATNTFSFMNTEAFF. CDR3 sequence (DNA): TGTGCCACCAACACCTTTTCCTTCATGAACACTGAAGCTTTCTTT.

The chain is built from TRBV6-5 and TRBJ1-4; the D gene is possibly TRBD1 (6 bases). This CDR3 has 15 residues. Germline V gene data show CDR1 as MNHEY and CDR2 as SVGAGI. The V gene lost 2 bases and the J gene lost 4 bases, with 11 bases spanning the gap. The CDR3 DNA reads as TGTGCCAGCAGTTACCGGGGGGCGGGTAATGAAAAACTGTTTTTT. Translated: CASSYRGAGNEKLFF.

The V gene is TRBV10-3, the J gene TRBJ2-7, with 7 positions matching TRBD2. The V and J ends lost 0 bases and 4 bases, in that order; junction bases with no gene match: 9. The germline V gene has CDR1 ENHRY and CDR2 SYGVKD. This CDR3 region has 16 residues. The CDR3 loop is CAISESIAAGQYEQYF. The DNA for the CDR3 is TGTGCCATCAGTGAGTCGATCGCAGCGGGGCAGTACGAGCAGTACTTC.

The chain has TRBV7-2 and TRBJ1-1; TRBD1 aligns across 7 bases. V dropped 5 bases and J dropped 1; count of bases not matched to a gene: 4. CDR1 is SGHTA, CDR2 FQGNSA, per germline. The CDR3 length is 14 residues. The CDR3 loop reads CASSQGGANTEAFF. As DNA, the CDR3 is TGTGCCAGCAGCCAAGGGGGCGCGAACACTGAAGCTTTCTTT.

The chain is built from TRBV29-1 and TRBJ1-2, with no clear D. CDR1 is SQVTM and CDR2 is ANQGSEA in the germline V gene. V was clipped by 0 bases and J by 4 bases, with 9 bases between them. This CDR3 has 13 amino acids. In DNA, the CDR3 is TGCAGCGTTGAAGAACCCAGAGGCTATGGCTACACCTTC. Protein sequence: CSVEEPRGYGYTF.

V and J are TRBV4-2 and TRBJ2-7, with unresolved D. The V gene lost 1 base and the J gene lost 2 bases, with 18 bases spanning the gap. The V gene's germline CDR1 is LGHNA and CDR2 YNFKEQ. CDR3 size: 17 residues. Written as DNA, the CDR3 is TGTGCCAGCAGCCAAGCTCCCCGACATATTGGAACCTACGAGCAGTACTTC. Protein sequence: CASSQAPRHIGTYEQYF.

V usage is TRBV30 and J usage is TRBJ1-1; 9 positions match TRBD1. With V trimmed by 3 bases and J by 3 bases, 8 bases remained unmatched. The CDR3 totals 15 residues. Germline-derived CDR1 and CDR2 are GTSNPN and SVGIG (reference sequence). CDR3 sequence: CAWSPGTGPDTEAFF. The CDR3 DNA sequence: TGTGCCTGGAGCCCCGGGACAGGGCCGGACACTGAAGCTTTCTTT.

This clone showed up just once. This chain links TRBV5-4 with TRBJ1-4; D may be TRBD1 (5 bases). Trimming cost V 1 base and J 3 bases, with 10 bases left between them. The CDR3 is 15 amino acids. Germline lookup yields CDR1 SGHNT and CDR2 YYREEE (reference sequence). The CDR3 reads CASSLSGNPNEKLFF. Written as DNA, the CDR3 is TGTGCCAGCAGCTTGTCAGGGAATCCTAATGAAAAACTGTTTTTT.

The J gene is TRBJ1-6, the V gene TRBV10-3; tentative D call: TRBD1 (6 bases). The CDR3 spans 19 residues. Germline CDR1 reads ENHRY; CDR2 reads SYGVKD. Trimming took off 3 bases at V and 4 bases at J, with 22 bases between the two ends. For the CDR3, the DNA is TGTGCCATCAGTGAAGGCCTCATCGGGGGGGGGCCTTATAATTCACCCCTCCACTTT. Amino acid sequence: CAISEGLIGGGPYNSPLHF.

This chain links TRBV28 with TRBJ2-7; 7 nucleotides line up with TRBD1. J lost 7 bases, V lost 4 bases, and 7 bases had no gene match. The CDR3 consists of 13 residues. The V gene's germline CDR1 is MDHEN and CDR2 SYDVKM. The CDR3 coding sequence is TGTGCCAGCAGTTCACCATACAGGGGAGAGCAGTACTTC. Protein product: CASSSPYRGEQYF.

The rearrangement joins TRBV28 to TRBJ1-5; 7 bases align to TRBD1. V dropped 3 bases and J dropped 2; count of bases not matched to a gene: 4. The CDR3 is 15 amino acids. From germline, CDR1 is MDHEN and CDR2 SYDVKM. CDR3 amino acids: CASSFTGVGNQPQHF. In DNA, the CDR3 is TGTGCCAGCAGTTTCACAGGGGTAGGCAATCAGCCCCAGCATTTT.

This chain uses TRBV6-5 with TRBJ1-3; 7 bases agree with TRBD1. V shed 5 bases, J shed 4 bases, and the junction held 5 bases outside the gene matches. CDR1 and CDR2 (germline): MNHEY, SVGAGI. The CDR3 runs 14 residues. DNA for the CDR3: TGTGCCAGCAGTCCCCAGGACAGGGGAAACACCATATATTTT. Encoded protein: CASSPQDRGNTIYF.

This chain connects TRBV19 to TRBJ2-5; 11 bases are a match to TRBD1. The DNA matches TRBJ2-7 better at its end, which makes the J call doubtful. The germline V gene encodes CDR1 LNHDA and CDR2 SQIVND (reference sequence). The CDR3 runs to 16 residues. CDR3 residues: CASSILGQGGTYEQYF. DNA of the CDR3: TGTGCCAGTAGTATACTGGGACAGGGGGGAACCTACGAGCAGTACTTC.